The 18 T cell receptor beta chains below all came from one sample that was sequenced in a study of blood T cell repertoires in COVID-19. Measured with immunoSEQ multiplex PCR; TCRdb has only the in-frame clones, and not every one. The table includes about 120,000 clones, more than 75% detected once. Sequenced sample: peripheral blood. Receptors originate from a man aged 60 to 69 with acute or convalescent COVID-19.

The chain employs TRBV28 and TRBJ2-7, with 7 bases aligning to TRBD1. This CDR3 is built from 17 residues. From germline, CDR1 is MDHEN and CDR2 SYDVKM. V lost 5 bases to trimming and J lost 7 bases; unmatched junction nucleotides: 20. CDR3 DNA sequence: TGTGCCAGCAGTCCTGGGACAGTGGGCATTCTAGCCCCGGAGCAGTACTTC. It encodes CASSPGTVGILAPEQYF.

Notes on this clone: Other nucleotide sequences from this sample produce the same CDR3. The chain combines TRBV24-1 with TRBJ1-1, with D perhaps matching TRBD1 (6 bases). Trimming left V 2 bases short and J 5 bases short, with 14 bases between. The CDR3 sequence is 15 residues long. The germline V gene encodes CDR1 KGHDR and CDR2 SFDVKD. The CDR3 here is CATSDSGQGKTEAFF. CDR3 nucleotides: TGTGCCACCAGTGATTCGGGGCAGGGGAAAACTGAAGCTTTCTTT.

The chain recombines TRBV6-2 or TRBV6-3 with TRBJ1-2; TRBD1 matches at 8 bases. Germline CDR1 and CDR2: MNHEY and SVGEGT. The CDR3 runs to 16 residues. With V trimmed by 0 bases and J by 8 bases, 11 bases remained unmatched. DNA of the CDR3: TGTGCCAGCAGTTACTCCCCCGGGACAGGCCGACGGGGCTACACCTTC. Protein: CASSYSPGTGRRGYTF.

This chain joins TRBV2 and TRBJ1-4, with 10 bases matching TRBD1. Germline V gives CDR1 SNHLY, CDR2 FYNNEI. J was trimmed by 8 bases and V by 8 bases; bases with no gene match: 11. The CDR3 extends over 15 amino acids. The CDR3 bases are TGTGCCAGCGTAAGACGACAGGGGGCGGGGGAAAAACTGTTTTTT. Its protein is CASVRRQGAGEKLFF. Complete variable domain (other parts from reference TRBV2 and TRBJ1-4): EPEVTQTPSHQVTQMGQEVILRCVPISNHLYFYWYRQILGQKVEFLVSFYNNEISEKSEIFDDQFSVERPDGSNFTLKIRSTKLEDSAMYFCASVRRQGAGEKLFFGSGTQLSVL.

With respect to this clone: Other DNA sequences within the sample encode an identical CDR3. The chain recombines TRBV9 with TRBJ1-1; 9 positions match TRBD1. Per the germline V gene, CDR1 is SGDLS and CDR2 is YYNGEE. This CDR3 contains 15 residues. Germline trimming cut 1 base from V and 4 bases from J; bases unmatched to any gene: 5. DNA of the CDR3: TGTGCCAGCAGCGTAACAGGGGGCGGGGGCACTGAAGCTTTCTTT. Protein: CASSVTGGGGTEAFF. Full variable domain (remainder filled in from reference TRBV9 and TRBJ1-1): DSGVTQTPKHLITATGQRVTLRCSPRSGDLSVYWYQQSLDQGLQFLIQYYNGEERAKGNILERFSAQQFPDLHSELNLSSLELGDSALYFCASSVTGGGGTEAFFGQGTRLTVV.

The chain uses TRBV7-3 and TRBJ2-2; a possible D gene is TRBD2 (6 bases). The V gene lost 2 bases and the J gene lost 1 base, with 11 bases spanning the gap. The CDR3 covers 16 residues. Germline lookup yields CDR1 SGHTA and CDR2 FQGTGA. Here the CDR3 reads CASSLDGSGNTGELFF. CDR3 DNA: TGTGCCAGCAGCTTAGACGGGAGTGGGAACACCGGGGAGCTGTTTTTT.

There are a few counts of this clone. This chain joins TRBV6-6 and TRBJ1-6; the D gene is possibly TRBD1 (6 bases). The CDR3 spans 16 residues. With 5 bases removed from V and 7 bases from J, the gap between germline ends came to 18 bases. Germline assignment: CDR1 MNHNY and CDR2 SVGAGI (reference sequence). The chain's CDR3 is CASSPPVQGTNSPLHF. CDR3 sequence (DNA): TGTGCCAGCAGTCCTCCCGTACAGGGTACGAATTCACCCCTCCACTTT.

The gene calls are TRBV2 and TRBJ1-3; 8 positions agree with TRBD1. Trimming took 6 bases from V and 0 from J; bases not matched to a gene: 4. There are 15 residues in the CDR3. The germline CDR1 and CDR2 sequences are SNHLY and FYNNEI. The CDR3 sequence: CASRSGQGSGNTIYF. CDR3 in DNA: TGTGCCAGCAGATCAGGACAGGGCTCTGGAAACACCATATATTTT.

The chain recombines TRBV9 with TRBJ1-6; 7 bases align to TRBD1. CDR1 is SGDLS and CDR2 is YYNGEE in the germline V gene. The CDR3 is 14 residues long. Trimming removed 0 bases from V and 9 bases from J; junction bases left unmatched: 3. Written as DNA, the CDR3 is TGTGCCAGCAGCGTAGGGGACAGCAGTTCACCCCTCCACTTT. Translated: CASSVGDSSSPLHF.

V usage is TRBV21-1 and J usage is TRBJ2-7; TRBD1 is taken as the D call from the table, unchecked against the DNA. TRBV21-1 is noted as a pseudogene. The CDR3 consists of 15 residues. The CDR3 region has the DNA TGTGCCAGCAGCACTGGGACAGGGGGCCCCTACGAGCAGTACTTC. Translating it yields CASSTGTGGPYEQYF.

This chain connects TRBV24-1 to TRBJ2-1; TRBD2 agrees at 12 bases. The J segment lost 4 bases and the V segment lost 3 bases, leaving 3 bases of the junction unmatched. Germline-derived CDR1 and CDR2 are KGHDR and SFDVKD. This CDR3 spans 16 amino acids. CDR3 loop: CATSDRTSGTYNEQFF. CDR3 coding DNA: TGTGCCACCAGTGATCGGACTAGCGGGACTTACAATGAGCAGTTCTTC.

The chain recombines TRBV7-6 with TRBJ1-1; TRBD1 is a possible D gene (5 bases). The length of the CDR3 is 13 residues. Trimming removed 4 bases at V and 4 bases at J, with 10 bases between. In germline, CDR1 is SGHVS, CDR2 FNYEAQ. The CDR3 here is CASSYGGGTEAFF. For the CDR3, the DNA is TGTGCCAGCAGCTATGGGGGGGGCACTGAAGCTTTCTTT.

The rearrangement links TRBV7-3 to TRBJ2-5; weak D call: TRBD1 (6 bases). Germline CDR1 SGHTA, CDR2 FQGTGA. Trimming took off 4 bases at V and 5 bases at J, with 11 bases between the two ends. The CDR3 has 13 residues. The chain's CDR3 is CASSYRDAETQYF. In DNA, the CDR3 is TGTGCCAGCAGCTACAGGGACGCGGAGACCCAGTACTTC.

In nucleotides, the CDR3 is TGTGCCAGCAGCCCAACCGGGACTAGAGGAGATACGCAGTATTTT. This codes for CASSPTGTRGDTQYF. The rearrangement uses TRBV4-2 and TRBJ2-3, with TRBD2 matching 8 bases. With 4 bases clipped from V and 5 bases from J, the junction kept 8 bases outside the gene matches. CDR1 LGHNA and CDR2 YNFKEQ come from the germline V gene. CDR3 size: 15 residues.

The chain has TRBV19 and TRBJ2-1, with 8 positions matching TRBD1. Germline CDR1 LNHDA, CDR2 SQIVND (reference sequence). This CDR3 region has 16 residues. The ends lost 6 bases at V and 0 bases at J; junction bases unmatched: 7. CDR3 sequence reads: CASRSQGESSYNEQFF. CDR3 sequence (DNA): TGTGCCAGTAGGTCACAGGGGGAGAGCTCCTACAATGAGCAGTTCTTC.

This clone was detected many times. The V and J genes are TRBV9 and TRBJ1-1; TRBD1 aligns across 9 bases. CDR1 and CDR2 from the germline V gene are SGDLS and YYNGEE. V lost 4 bases and J lost 6; bases outside the gene matches: 7. The CDR3 is made up of 14 amino acids. This CDR3 reads CASSSTGGYAEAFF. The CDR3 coding sequence is TGTGCCAGCAGCTCAACAGGGGGCTACGCTGAAGCTTTCTTT. The entire variable domain, with the rest obtained from reference TRBV9 and TRBJ1-1, is as follows: DSGVTQTPKHLITATGQRVTLRCSPRSGDLSVYWYQQSLDQGLQFLIQYYNGEERAKGNILERFSAQQFPDLHSELNLSSLELGDSALYFCASSSTGGYAEAFFGQGTRLTVV.

The chain has TRBV3-1 (or the pseudogene TRBV3-2) and TRBJ2-7; TRBD2 aligns across 10 bases. Germline CDR1 LGHDT, CDR2 YNNKEL (reference sequence). There are 15 residues in the CDR3. Trimming took 0 bases from V and 5 from J; bases not matched to a gene: 4. CDR3 nucleotides: TGTGCCAGCAGCCAAGATATACTAGCGGGAAACGAGCAGTACTTC. It specifies CASSQDILAGNEQYF.

This clone was detected once. Distinct nucleotide sequences in the sample also encode this CDR3. The rearrangement uses TRBV27 and TRBJ1-6, with 7 bases aligning to TRBD1. The ends lost 7 bases at V and 5 bases at J; junction bases unmatched: 5. Per germline, CDR1 MNHEY and CDR2 SMNVEV (reference sequence). The CDR3 runs to 14 residues. CDR3 amino acids: CASTRDRDNSPLHF. In DNA, the CDR3 is TGTGCCAGCACCCGGGACAGAGATAATTCACCCCTCCACTTT.